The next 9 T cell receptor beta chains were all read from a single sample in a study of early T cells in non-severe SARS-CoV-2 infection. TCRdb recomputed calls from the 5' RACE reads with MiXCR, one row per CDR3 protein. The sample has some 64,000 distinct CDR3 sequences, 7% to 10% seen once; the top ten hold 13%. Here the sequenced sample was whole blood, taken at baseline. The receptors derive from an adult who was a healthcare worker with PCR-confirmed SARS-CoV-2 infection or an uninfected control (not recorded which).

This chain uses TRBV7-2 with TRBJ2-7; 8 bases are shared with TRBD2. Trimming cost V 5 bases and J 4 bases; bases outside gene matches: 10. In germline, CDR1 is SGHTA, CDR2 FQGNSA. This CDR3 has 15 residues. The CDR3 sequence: CASSPLAGGAYEQYF. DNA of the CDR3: TGTGCCAGCAGCCCCCTCGCGGGGGGCGCGTACGAGCAGTACTTC.

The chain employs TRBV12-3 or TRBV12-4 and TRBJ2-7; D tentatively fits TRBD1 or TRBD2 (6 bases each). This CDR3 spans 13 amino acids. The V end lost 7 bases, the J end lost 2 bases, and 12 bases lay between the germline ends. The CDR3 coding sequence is TGTGCCAGCACCCTGGGGGGCACCTACGAGCAGTACTTC. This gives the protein CASTLGGTYEQYF.

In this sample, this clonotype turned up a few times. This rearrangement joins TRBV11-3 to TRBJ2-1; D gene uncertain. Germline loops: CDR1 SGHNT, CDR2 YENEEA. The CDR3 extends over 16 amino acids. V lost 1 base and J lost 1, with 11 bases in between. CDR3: CASSLVSGISYNEQFF. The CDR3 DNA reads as TGTGCCAGCAGCTTAGTCTCAGGTATTTCCTACAATGAGCAGTTCTTC.

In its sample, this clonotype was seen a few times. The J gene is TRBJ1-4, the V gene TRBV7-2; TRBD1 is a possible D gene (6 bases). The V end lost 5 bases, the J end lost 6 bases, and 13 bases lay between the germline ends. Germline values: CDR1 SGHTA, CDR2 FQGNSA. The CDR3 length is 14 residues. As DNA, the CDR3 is TGTGCCAGCAGCCCGTGGGGGCGCGATGAAAAACTGTTTTTT. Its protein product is CASSPWGRDEKLFF.

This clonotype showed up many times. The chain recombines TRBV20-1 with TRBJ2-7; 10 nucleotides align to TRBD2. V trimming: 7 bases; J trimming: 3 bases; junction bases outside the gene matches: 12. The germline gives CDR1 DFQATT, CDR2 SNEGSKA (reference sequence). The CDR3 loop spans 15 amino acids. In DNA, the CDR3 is TGCAGTGAGGGAGCGGGAGGGCCTCTCTTCTACGAGCAGTACTTC. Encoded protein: CSEGAGGPLFYEQYF.

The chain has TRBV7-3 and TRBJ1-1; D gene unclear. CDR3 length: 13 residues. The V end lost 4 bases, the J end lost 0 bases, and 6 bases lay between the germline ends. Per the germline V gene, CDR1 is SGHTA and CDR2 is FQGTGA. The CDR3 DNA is TGTGCCAGCAGCTCAAATCTGAACACTGAAGCTTTCTTT. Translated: CASSSNLNTEAFF.

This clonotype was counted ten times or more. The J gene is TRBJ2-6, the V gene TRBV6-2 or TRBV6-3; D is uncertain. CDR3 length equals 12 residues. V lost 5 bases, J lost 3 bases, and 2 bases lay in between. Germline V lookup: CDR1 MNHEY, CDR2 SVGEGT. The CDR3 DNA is TGTGCCAGCAGTGGTGGGGCCAACGTCCTGACTTTC. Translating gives CASSGGANVLTF.

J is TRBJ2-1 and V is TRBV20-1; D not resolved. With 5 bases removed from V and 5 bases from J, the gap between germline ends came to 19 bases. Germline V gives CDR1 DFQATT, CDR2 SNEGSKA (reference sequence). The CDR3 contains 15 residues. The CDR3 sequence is CSAGSGTIVHNEQFF. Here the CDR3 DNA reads TGCAGTGCTGGAAGTGGAACCATCGTCCACAATGAGCAGTTCTTC.

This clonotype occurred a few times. The CDR3 coding sequence is TGTGCCACTTGGCGGGGGGACATGAACACTGAAGCTTTCTTT. It translates to CATWRGDMNTEAFF. The J gene is TRBJ1-1, the V gene TRBV6-5; perhaps TRBD1 as D (6 bases). The V end lost 10 bases, the J end lost 0 bases, and 15 bases lay between the germline ends. Germline CDR1 reads MNHEY; CDR2 reads SVGAGI. The CDR3 spans 14 residues.